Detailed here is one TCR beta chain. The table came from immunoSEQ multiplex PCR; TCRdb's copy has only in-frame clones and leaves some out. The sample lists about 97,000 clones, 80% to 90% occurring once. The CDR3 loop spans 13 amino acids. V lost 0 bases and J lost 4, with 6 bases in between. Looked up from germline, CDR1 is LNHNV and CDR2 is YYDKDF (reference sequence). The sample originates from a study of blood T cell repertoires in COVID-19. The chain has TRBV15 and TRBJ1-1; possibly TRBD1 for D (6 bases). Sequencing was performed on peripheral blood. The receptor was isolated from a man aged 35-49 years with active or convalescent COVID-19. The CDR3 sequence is CATSREGGTEAFF. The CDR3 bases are TGTGCCACCAGCAGAGAAGGGGGCACTGAAGCTTTCTTT.